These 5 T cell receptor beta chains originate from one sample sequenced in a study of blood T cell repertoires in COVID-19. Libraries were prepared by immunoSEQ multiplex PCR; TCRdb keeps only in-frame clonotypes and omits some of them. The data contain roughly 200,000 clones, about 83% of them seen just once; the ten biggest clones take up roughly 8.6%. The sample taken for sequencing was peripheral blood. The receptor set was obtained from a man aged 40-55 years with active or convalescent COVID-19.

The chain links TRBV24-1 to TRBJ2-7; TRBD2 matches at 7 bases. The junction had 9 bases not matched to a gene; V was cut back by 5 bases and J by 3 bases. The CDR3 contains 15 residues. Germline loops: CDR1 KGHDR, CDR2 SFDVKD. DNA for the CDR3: TGTGCCACCAGTGCCGGGGGAGGGTCCAGCTACGAGCAGTACTTC. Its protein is CATSAGGGSSYEQYF.

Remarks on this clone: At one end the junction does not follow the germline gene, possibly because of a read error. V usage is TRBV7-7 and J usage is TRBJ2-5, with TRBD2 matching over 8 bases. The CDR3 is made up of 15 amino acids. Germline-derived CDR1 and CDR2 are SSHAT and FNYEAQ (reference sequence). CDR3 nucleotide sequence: TGTGCTAGCAGCTTCGGCGGGACTAGTCAAGAGACCCAGTACTTC. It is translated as CASSFGGTSQETQYF.

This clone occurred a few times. In DNA, the CDR3 is TGCGCCAGCAGCTTGGATGGACAGTCGAGCTCCTACGAGCAGTACTTC. It is translated as CASSLDGQSSSYEQYF. The gene calls are TRBV5-1 and TRBJ2-7, with D tentatively TRBD1 (6 bases). Deletions cut 0 bases from V and 0 bases from J, with 13 bases between. The germline CDR1 and CDR2 sequences are SGHRS and YFSETQ. The CDR3 has 16 amino acids.

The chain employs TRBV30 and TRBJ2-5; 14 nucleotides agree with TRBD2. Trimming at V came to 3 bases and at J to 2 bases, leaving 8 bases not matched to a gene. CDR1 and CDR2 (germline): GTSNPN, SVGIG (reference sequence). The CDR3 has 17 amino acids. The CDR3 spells CAWSQGTSGSLQETQYF. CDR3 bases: TGTGCCTGGAGCCAGGGGACTAGCGGGAGCCTACAAGAGACCCAGTACTTC.

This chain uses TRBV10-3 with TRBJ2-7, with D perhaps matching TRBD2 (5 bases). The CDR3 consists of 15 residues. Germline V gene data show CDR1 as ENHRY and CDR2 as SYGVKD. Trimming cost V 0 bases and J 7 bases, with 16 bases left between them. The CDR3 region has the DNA TGTGCCATCAGTGAGTCGAGGGTGCCGCGAGAAGAGCAGTACTTC. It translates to CAISESRVPREEQYF.